The rows below give T cell receptor beta chains drawn from one sample of a study of blood T cell repertoires in COVID-19. The data were produced by immunoSEQ multiplex PCR, yet TCRdb's version contains in-frame clones alone and is incomplete. The profile shows about 200,000 clones, 86% of them singletons. Material for sequencing was peripheral blood. The receptors here all came from a woman in her 70s with acute or convalescent COVID-19. Each CDR3 is given with its conserved first and last residue. D genes are given only for firm matches. Size values are once, few and many counts, or a class for expanded clones, and some rows have none.

CASSLSRGRSYEQYF	TRBJ2-7	NA	TRBD1	TRBV27
CASSQDLSRQVLRGFLPLHF	TRBJ1-6	few	NA	TRBV4-1
CASSPKDRYTDTQYF	TRBJ2-3	NA	TRBD1	TRBV3-1/TRBV3-2
CASLMDRVVTEAFF	TRBJ1-1	NA	TRBD1	TRBV6-5
CASSQDRVVQPQHF	TRBJ1-5	few	TRBD1	TRBV6-6
CASSQTVTDTQYF	TRBJ2-3	once	NA	TRBV5-1
CASSLTGRNSPLHF	TRBJ1-6	NA	TRBD1	TRBV6-6
CASSLTRQGAVAHQPQHF	TRBJ1-5	NA	TRBD1	TRBV27
CATSDSGLAGGLEQFF	TRBJ2-1	NA	TRBD2	TRBV24-1
CASSSGTGRADTQYF	TRBJ2-3	NA	TRBD1	TRBV7-6
CASSSPLLSTDTQYF	TRBJ2-3	NA	NA	TRBV27
CASRPSARGETQYF	TRBJ2-5	once	NA	TRBV6-2/TRBV6-3
CASSLTGGFVRSNQPQHF	TRBJ1-5	NA	TRBD1	TRBV27
CASSLFSGLDSGEHF	TRBJ2-5	NA	TRBD2	TRBV5-5
CASSLAGTPYEQYF	TRBJ2-7	NA	NA	TRBV5-6
CASSLEEGIGTEAFF	TRBJ1-1	NA	NA	TRBV11-2
CASSSTGGTDTQYF	TRBJ2-3	NA	TRBD1	TRBV2
CASSYTGQGNEQFF	TRBJ2-1	NA	TRBD1	TRBV6-2/TRBV6-3
CASSVGTANGYTF	TRBJ1-2	NA	NA	TRBV9
CASSSRTSVDTQYF	TRBJ2-3	NA	TRBD2	TRBV7-2
CASSASSSINEQFF	TRBJ2-1	NA	NA	TRBV2
CASRGGTEPAYEQYF	TRBJ2-7	NA	TRBD2	TRBV5-1
CASQPPSGTANTEAFF	TRBJ1-1	few	TRBD1	TRBV28
CASSQDPRPLDTQYF	TRBJ2-3	NA	NA	TRBV3-1/TRBV3-2
CASKRQGSSYNSPLHF	TRBJ1-6	NA	TRBD1	TRBV5-4
CATESGQGTGELFF	TRBJ2-2	NA	TRBD1	TRBV10-1
CASSEQGGLNEQFF	TRBJ2-1	NA	NA	TRBV25-1